A single sample is the source of the 17 T cell receptor beta chains below, sequenced in a study of blood T cell repertoires in COVID-19 (dated by TCRdb to the early 2020s). Preparation of the library involved the immunoSEQ multiplex PCR assay. TCRdb provides this immuneACCESS table in a form limited to in-frame rearrangements. Some clones are lacking; in checked studies, under half of them reflect an unresolved V gene, and why the rest are absent is not known. The sample records hundreds of thousands of clones, 75% to 90% of which are singletons. The ten most abundant clones make up approximately 1.1% of the sample. Input material: PBMCs or T cells enriched from blood (not recorded which). The receptors originated from a man aged 25-45 years who had recovered from COVID-19.

The CDR3 reads CASSFPDRGKGYGYTF. The CDR3 nucleotides are TGTGCCAGCAGCTTTCCCGACAGGGGGAAGGGCTATGGCTACACCTTC. This chain joins TRBV5-4 and TRBJ1-2; TRBD1 matches at 9 bases. Germline CDR1 SGHNT, CDR2 YYREEE (reference sequence). The V and J ends lost 2 bases and 4 bases, in that order; junction bases with no gene match: 9. The CDR3 runs to 16 residues.

The chain links TRBV19 to TRBJ1-2, with a weak D call TRBD1 (5 bases). V lost 1 base and J 2 bases, leaving 17 bases between the germline ends. The CDR3 is made up of 17 amino acids. Germline values: CDR1 LNHDA, CDR2 SQIVND (reference sequence). CDR3 DNA sequence: TGTGCCAGTAGTATAGCGGGAGGGACCCTAAACAACTATGGCTACACCTTC. Amino acids: CASSIAGGTLNNYGYTF.

This rearrangement joins TRBV11-2 to TRBJ1-5, with a tentative D call TRBD1 (5 bases). CDR3 size: 13 residues. Trimming took off 8 bases at V and 2 bases at J, with 10 bases between the two ends. Per germline, CDR1 SGHAT and CDR2 FQNNGV. The CDR3 protein is CASRGEGNQPQHF. CDR3 bases: TGTGCCAGCCGAGGGGAGGGCAATCAGCCCCAGCATTTT.

The chain is built from TRBV29-1 and TRBJ2-5, with TRBD1 matching 7 bases. From germline, CDR1 is SQVTM and CDR2 ANQGSEA. The CDR3 covers 18 residues. Trimming took 5 bases from V and 4 from J; bases not matched to a gene: 22. This CDR3 reads CSVRIWPALQGSGETQYF. The CDR3 DNA reads as TGCAGCGTTAGGATCTGGCCCGCACTACAGGGGTCCGGAGAGACCCAGTACTTC.

The chain links TRBV15 to TRBJ2-2; 9 positions match TRBD1. CDR3 size: 17 residues. J lost 6 bases, V lost 1 base, and 9 bases had no gene match. Germline lookup yields CDR1 LNHNV and CDR2 YYDKDF (reference sequence). CDR3 amino acids: CATSRGIGQGRAGELFF. DNA of the CDR3: TGTGCCACCAGCAGAGGCATAGGACAGGGGAGGGCCGGGGAGCTGTTTTTT.

The chain recombines TRBV29-1 with TRBJ2-5; D is ambiguous. Germline CDR1 and CDR2: SQVTM and ANQGSEA. Trimming took 6 bases from V and 3 from J, leaving 5 bases between them. The CDR3 is made up of 10 amino acids. CDR3 nucleotide sequence: TGCAGCGTATTCGAAGAGACCCAGTACTTC. Translated, it gives CSVFEETQYF.

The V and J genes are TRBV19 and TRBJ1-5; TRBD1 is a possible D gene (6 bases). The CDR3 extends over 18 amino acids. In germline, CDR1 is LNHDA, CDR2 SQIVND (reference sequence). V lost 3 bases, J lost 7 bases, and 25 bases lay in between. CDR3 amino acids: CASSITLSLGRGNQPQHF. The CDR3 DNA follows: TGTGCCAGTAGTATCACCCTCTCCCTGGGCAGGGGTAACCAGCCCCAGCATTTT.

This chain joins TRBV12-5 and TRBJ2-1; D perhaps matches TRBD2 (5 bases). This CDR3 region has 17 residues. Between the trimmed V and J ends, which lost 0 bases and 2 bases, there was a span of 14 bases. From germline, CDR1 is LGHNT and CDR2 FRNRAP. Written as DNA, the CDR3 is TGTGCTAGTGGTTTGGTACGAGACGGGGAGACCTACAATGAGCAGTTCTTC. Translated, it gives CASGLVRDGETYNEQFF.

The V gene is TRBV5-5, the J gene TRBJ2-7; D remains unclear. Germline V lookup: CDR1 SGHKS, CDR2 YYEKEE (reference sequence). The germline V and J ends were trimmed by 3 bases and 5 bases, with 18 bases remaining between them. The CDR3 covers 15 residues. The CDR3 nucleotides read TGTGCCAGCAGCTCCGGCCAGGTTACGCTCCACGAGCAGTACTTC. Translated: CASSSGQVTLHEQYF. Using reference TRBV5-5 and TRBJ2-7 for the parts outside the CDR3, the full variable domain is DAGVTQSPTHLIKTRGQQVTLRCSPISGHKSVSWYQQVLGQGPQFIFQYYEKEERGRGNFPDRFSARQFPNYSSELNVNALLLGDSALYLCASSSGQVTLHEQYFGPGTRLTVT.

On this clone itself: A read error may account for a junction end that differs from germline. J is TRBJ1-1 and V is TRBV6-6; 7 bases align to TRBD1. Germline-derived CDR1 and CDR2 are MNHNY and SVGAGI (reference sequence). CDR3 size: 15 residues. CDR3 nucleotide sequence: TGTGCCAGCAGTAACTCAGACGACAGGGCCGGGGGCGCTTTCTTT. Amino acid sequence: CASSNSDDRAGGAFF.

The rearrangement links TRBV30 to TRBJ2-3; D ambiguous. The germline V gene encodes CDR1 GTSNPN and CDR2 SVGIG (reference sequence). Trimming shortened V by 2 bases and J by 3 bases, and 9 bases separated the two germline ends. The CDR3 has 13 residues. CDR3 DNA sequence: TGTGCCTGGAGTCGACCAGGTACAGATACGCAGTATTTT. It encodes CAWSRPGTDTQYF.

The chain couples TRBV21-1 to TRBJ2-2; the table gives TRBD1 as D, unverified against the DNA. TRBV21-1 is labeled a pseudogene. CDR3 length equals 20 residues. The CDR3 spells CASSKGRDRETPAGGGELFF. In nucleotides, the CDR3 is TGTGCCAGCAGCAAGGGCCGGGACAGGGAAACTCCTGCTGGGGGCGGGGAGCTGTTTTTT.

This clone appeared once. The chain uses TRBV19 and TRBJ1-6, with D possibly matching TRBD1 (6 bases). Germline lookup yields CDR1 LNHDA and CDR2 SQIVND (reference sequence). CDR3 length: 18 amino acids. V lost 3 bases, J lost 7 bases, and 22 bases lay in between. For the CDR3, the DNA is TGTGCCAGTAGTATTGGATTGGAAGGGGGTGGAACAAATTCACCCCTCCACTTT. Encoded protein: CASSIGLEGGGTNSPLHF.

The rearrangement uses TRBV11-2 and TRBJ2-4; D unclear. Germline CDR1 SGHAT, CDR2 FQNNGV. The CDR3 length is 14 residues. V was clipped by 5 bases and J by 0 bases, with 8 bases between them. CDR3 DNA: TGTGCCAGCAGCGTAGGTATAGCCAAAAACATTCAGTACTTC. It encodes CASSVGIAKNIQYF.

The CDR3, as DNA: TGTGCCAGCAGCCCGGGACAGGGTCGTGGCTACACCTTC. This gives the protein CASSPGQGRGYTF. V is TRBV5-6 and J is TRBJ1-2; TRBD1 agrees at 9 bases. Germline CDR1 reads SGHDT; CDR2 reads YYEEEE. CDR3 length: 13 residues. The V gene end was trimmed by 4 bases and the J gene end by 7 bases; junction bases not matched to a gene: 5.

The V and J genes are TRBV5-8 and TRBJ2-7; D is ambiguous. Trimming removed 0 bases at V and 3 bases at J, with 10 bases between. The CDR3 consists of 14 residues. Germline values: CDR1 SGHTS, CDR2 YDEGEE. CDR3 region: CASSLGRISYEQYF. CDR3 coding DNA: TGTGCCAGCAGCTTGGGGCGGATCAGCTACGAGCAGTACTTC.

This clone has more than one count but fewer than ten. V usage is TRBV4-3 and J usage is TRBJ2-1; 11 bases agree with TRBD2. CDR1 is LGHNA, CDR2 YSLEER, per germline. This CDR3 is built from 15 residues. The V and J ends lost 0 bases and 9 bases, in that order; junction bases with no gene match: 4. The CDR3 reads CASSQEPSGRSEQFF. DNA for the CDR3: TGCGCCAGCAGCCAAGAACCTAGCGGGAGGTCTGAGCAGTTCTTC.